The 12 T cell receptor beta chains presented below share a single source sample, sequenced in a study of blood T cell repertoires in COVID-19. Generated by immunoSEQ multiplex PCR, the TCRdb table keeps only in-frame clones and is missing some. The table includes hundreds of thousands of clones, about 83% detected once. Sequencing was carried out using peripheral blood. The receptors shown here come from a man aged 55 to 70 who had recovered from COVID-19.

This chain joins TRBV2 and TRBJ2-3; possibly TRBD1 for D (6 bases). Trimming took off 2 bases at V and 5 bases at J, with 20 bases between the two ends. The germline CDR1 and CDR2 sequences are SNHLY and FYNNEI. The CDR3 runs 17 residues. The CDR3 bases are TGTGCCAGCAGTGAACGTCTTGTAGGGGGAGCAGTAGATACGCAGTATTTT. Amino acid sequence: CASSERLVGGAVDTQYF.

This clone was recorded only once. The J gene is TRBJ2-3, the V gene TRBV7-7; no firm D call. Trimming cost V 6 bases and J 4 bases, with 17 bases left between them. The CDR3 is 15 amino acids. Germline lookup yields CDR1 SSHAT and CDR2 FNYEAQ (reference sequence). The CDR3 coding sequence is TGTGCCAGCAGTATTGACTCCCTCGGGTCAGATACGCAGTATTTT. Residues: CASSIDSLGSDTQYF.

This clone has just a few counts. The chain carries TRBV14 and TRBJ1-2; D remains unclear. The CDR3 spans 14 residues. V was cut by 2 bases and J by 4 bases, with 11 bases left in between. CDR1 and CDR2 from the germline V gene are SGHDN and FVKESK. This chain's CDR3 is CASSQLDIPYGYTF. CDR3 nucleotide sequence: TGTGCCAGCAGCCAACTCGACATCCCCTATGGCTACACCTTC.

The V call is TRBV5-5, the J call TRBJ1-2; no definite D call. Germline assignment: CDR1 SGHKS and CDR2 YYEKEE (reference sequence). CDR3 length: 15 residues. V was pared by 1 base and J by 8 bases, with 18 bases between. CDR3 region: CASSLFRPDSEGYTF. CDR3 nucleotides: TGTGCCAGCAGCTTGTTTCGGCCCGACTCAGAAGGCTACACCTTC.

V and J are TRBV28 and TRBJ2-1; 8 bases agree with TRBD2. The germline V gene has CDR1 MDHEN and CDR2 SYDVKM. The length of the CDR3 is 16 residues. V was pared by 5 bases and J by 7 bases, with 13 bases of the junction left unmatched. CDR3 sequence (DNA): TGTGCCAGCAGTCTCCACACTGGGACTAGTAAAAATGAGCAGTTCTTC. Amino acid sequence: CASSLHTGTSKNEQFF. Full variable domain (remainder filled in from reference TRBV28 and TRBJ2-1): DVKVTQSSRYLVKRTGEKVFLECVQDMDHENMFWYRQDPGLGLRLIYFSYDVKMKEKGDIPEGYSVSREKKERFSLILESASTNQTSMYLCASSLHTGTSKNEQFFGPGTRLTVL.

This chain uses TRBV27 with TRBJ1-6, with 8 nucleotides matching TRBD1. This CDR3 has 14 amino acids. The V and J ends lost 8 bases and 13 bases, in that order; junction bases with no gene match: 13. In germline, CDR1 is MNHEY, CDR2 SMNVEV (reference sequence). The CDR3 sequence is CASGDRDRKPPLHF. The CDR3 nucleotides are TGTGCCAGCGGAGACCGGGACAGGAAGCCCCCCCTCCACTTT.

This rearrangement joins TRBV24-1 to TRBJ1-6; 7 bases match TRBD1. The CDR3 has 17 residues. Trimming cost V 0 bases and J 2 bases; bases outside gene matches: 3. Per germline, CDR1 KGHDR and CDR2 SFDVKD. The chain's CDR3 is CATSDLKQGAYNSPLHF. The CDR3 DNA is TGTGCCACCAGTGATTTGAAGCAGGGGGCCTATAATTCACCCCTCCACTTT.

This chain uses TRBV6-4 with TRBJ2-3; a possible D gene is TRBD1 (6 bases). Looked up from germline, CDR1 is MRHNA and CDR2 is SNTAGT. The CDR3 totals 15 residues. V dropped 0 bases and J dropped 4 bases, with 11 bases sitting between them. The DNA of the CDR3 is TGTGCCAGCAGTGACTCTCCGACAGGAGCAGATACGCAGTATTTT. Encoded protein: CASSDSPTGADTQYF.

The rearrangement uses TRBV18 and TRBJ1-6; D is perhaps TRBD1 (5 bases). The CDR3 is 17 residues long. V was pared by 3 bases and J by 6 bases, with 18 bases between. The V gene's germline CDR1 is KGHSH and CDR2 LQKENI. The CDR3 loop reads CASSPVRVGEGNSPLHF. CDR3 nucleotides: TGTGCCAGCTCACCGGTTCGAGTAGGGGAGGGTAATTCACCCCTCCACTTT.

The chain uses TRBV2 and TRBJ2-7, with D possibly matching TRBD2 (6 bases). The germline V gene encodes CDR1 SNHLY and CDR2 FYNNEI. The CDR3 length is 13 residues. V was shortened by 4 bases and J by 2 bases, with 9 bases between the two germline ends. CDR3 sequence reads: CASSGGETYEQYF. The CDR3 nucleotides read TGTGCCAGCAGTGGGGGGGAAACCTACGAGCAGTACTTC.

This chain uses TRBV9 with TRBJ1-3, with D maybe TRBD1 (5 bases). Germline values: CDR1 SGDLS, CDR2 YYNGEE. V lost 3 bases and J lost 2, with 9 bases in between. The CDR3 has 14 residues. CDR3 sequence reads: CASSGGPAGNTIYF. In DNA form, the CDR3 reads TGTGCCAGCAGCGGGGGCCCAGCTGGAAACACCATATATTTT.

Only one count was recorded for this clone. This sequence joins TRBV19 and TRBJ2-1; D unresolved. Germline V CDR1 and CDR2: LNHDA, SQIVND (reference sequence). The V gene lost 2 bases and the J gene lost 8 bases, with 7 bases spanning the gap. This CDR3 is built from 12 residues. The CDR3 sequence is CASSILSDEQFF. CDR3 nucleotide sequence: TGTGCCAGTAGTATACTATCCGATGAGCAGTTCTTC. The full variable domain, in which reference TRBV19 and TRBJ2-1 provide the parts outside the CDR3, is DGGITQSPKYLFRKEGQNVTLSCEQNLNHDAMYWYRQDPGQGLRLIYYSQIVNDFQKGDIAEGYSVSREKKESFPLTVTSAQKNPTAFYLCASSILSDEQFFGPGTRLTVL.